Listed below are T cell receptor beta chains from one sample, sequenced in a study of blood T cell repertoires in COVID-19. TCRdb's table, derived via immunoSEQ multiplex PCR, lists solely in-frame clones and lacks some. This sample has approximately 100,000 clones, with roughly 87% found just once. The sequenced sample consisted of peripheral blood. The receptors stem from a woman older than 75 with active COVID-19. The CDR3 runs from the conserved cysteine through the conserved F or W. Each record gives: V gene, J gene, CDR3 protein.

V: TRBV20-1
J: TRBJ2-7
CDR3: CSASDTSSGYEQYF

V: TRBV11-2
J: TRBJ2-1
CDR3: CASSLSLAGQFF

V: TRBV7-2
J: TRBJ2-7
CDR3: CASSLELAGDEQYF

V: TRBV19
J: TRBJ2-2
CDR3: CASSTRVLTGELFF

V: TRBV28
J: TRBJ1-2
CDR3: CASNLQGVDGYTF

V: TRBV7-2
J: TRBJ2-6
CDR3: CASSSWGLASSGANVLTF

V: TRBV4-1
J: TRBJ2-7
CDR3: CASSVSTGNYEQYF

V: TRBV18
J: TRBJ1-1
CDR3: CASSPQGLNTEAFF

V: TRBV20-1
J: TRBJ2-3
CDR3: CSASNLLSSGGMDTQYF

V: TRBV5-1
J: TRBJ2-7
CDR3: CASSPGLSGPYEQYF

V: TRBV24-1
J: TRBJ2-5
CDR3: CATSDYPPGLADYIPSQETQYF

V: TRBV7-8
J: TRBJ2-1
CDR3: CASSLGTSAYNEQFF

V: TRBV11-2
J: TRBJ2-1
CDR3: CASSWGRSGDEQFF

V: TRBV3-1/TRBV3-2
J: TRBJ2-7
CDR3: CASSQQDRRSYEQYF

V: TRBV18
J: TRBJ2-1
CDR3: CASSPIGTGVRRSYNEQFF

V: TRBV13
J: TRBJ2-5
CDR3: CASSAKRGGETQYF

V: TRBV18
J: TRBJ1-2
CDR3: CASSLRDSTTNYGYTF

V: TRBV5-1
J: TRBJ2-1
CDR3: CASSLALAGGYEQFF